The next 8 T cell receptor beta chains were all read from a single sample in a study of lymphopenia after photon versus proton radiotherapy. The protocol was immunoSEQ multiplex PCR, while the TCRdb copy is restricted to in-frame clones and leaves out a portion. The repertoire holds some 15,000 clones, roughly 84% seen once, with 20% to 25% in the top ten. The input for sequencing was peripheral blood, taken from a patient treated with proton-based radiotherapy. These receptors came from a man between 65 and 85 years old with pancreatic cancer.

The V and J genes are TRBV19 and TRBJ2-1; TRBD2 matches at 8 bases. CDR3 length equals 14 residues. CDR1 and CDR2 (germline): LNHDA, SQIVND (reference sequence). V shed 7 bases and J 7 bases; nucleotides not matched to a gene: 9. As DNA, the CDR3 is TGTGCCAGTATTGGAGCGGGAGAGTCGAATGAGCAGTTCTTC. Encoded protein: CASIGAGESNEQFF. Looking up the rest from reference TRBV19 and TRBJ2-1 gives the full variable domain: DGGITQSPKYLFRKEGQNVTLSCEQNLNHDAMYWYRQDPGQGLRLIYYSQIVNDFQKGDIAEGYSVSREKKESFPLTVTSAQKNPTAFYLCASIGAGESNEQFFGPGTRLTVL.

This sequence joins TRBV9 and TRBJ1-1; D possibly corresponds to TRBD1 (6 bases). The CDR3 has 16 amino acids. Germline lookup yields CDR1 SGDLS and CDR2 YYNGEE. V shed 0 bases and J shed 3 bases, with 15 bases lying between them. The CDR3 nucleotides read TGTGCCAGCAGCGTAGTATCGGGGGCGGTAGACACTGAAGCTTTCTTT. Its translation is CASSVVSGAVDTEAFF.

The chain combines TRBV27 with TRBJ2-1; TRBD2 matches 15 bases. Per the germline V gene, CDR1 is MNHEY and CDR2 is SMNVEV (reference sequence). The CDR3 loop spans 17 amino acids. V was pared by 5 bases and J by 2 bases, with 4 bases of the junction left unmatched. This CDR3 reads CASSPRTSGRAYNEQFF. The CDR3 DNA reads TGTGCCAGCAGTCCGAGGACTAGCGGGAGGGCCTACAATGAGCAGTTCTTC.

V and J are TRBV11-2 and TRBJ2-2; D gene unclear. V lost 5 bases and J lost 7, with 14 bases in between. There are 14 residues in the CDR3. CDR1 is SGHAT and CDR2 is FQNNGV in the germline V gene. CDR3 in DNA: TGTGCCAGCAGCGCTCTCCTCACTGGCGGGGAGCTGTTTTTT. This gives the protein CASSALLTGGELFF.

This clone appeared a few times. Here the CDR3 reads CASSERGRGRRLFF. The CDR3 DNA reads as TGTGCCAGCAGTGAAAGGGGCAGGGGAAGACGGCTGTTTTTT. This sequence joins TRBV2 and TRBJ1-4; tentatively, D is TRBD1 (6 bases). The CDR3 loop spans 14 amino acids. V lost 2 bases and J lost 14, with 18 bases in between. The germline V gene has CDR1 SNHLY and CDR2 FYNNEI.

The rearrangement uses TRBV7-8 and TRBJ2-5, with 8 bases aligning to TRBD1. Germline values: CDR1 SGHVS, CDR2 FQNEAQ. The junction had 9 bases not matched to a gene; V was cut back by 5 bases and J by 4 bases. The CDR3 contains 15 residues. The CDR3 bases are TGTGCCAGCAGCCAGGGACAGGTCATCATAGAGACCCAGTACTTC. Translation: CASSQGQVIIETQYF. Together with reference TRBV7-8 and TRBJ2-5, the CDR3 gives the full variable domain: GAGVSQSPRYKVAKRGQDVALRCDPISGHVSLFWYQQALGQGPEFLTYFQNEAQLDKSGLPSDRFFAERPEGSVSTLKIQRTQQEDSAVYLCASSQGQVIIETQYFGPGTRLLVL.

The chain employs TRBV10-2 and TRBJ1-2; D uncertain. The CDR3 contains 15 residues. Germline lookup yields CDR1 WSHSY and CDR2 SAAADI. The ends were cut back, 6 bases at V and 4 bases at J, with 18 bases in the middle. The CDR3 sequence is CASSATLVWGYGYTF. CDR3 DNA: TGCGCCAGCAGCGCAACGCTGGTCTGGGGCTATGGCTACACCTTC.

This chain joins TRBV6-1 and TRBJ1-5; 8 nucleotides line up with TRBD1. The germline gives CDR1 MNHNS, CDR2 SASEGT. This CDR3 is built from 16 residues. Unmatched junction bases numbered 5, after V lost 3 bases and J lost 1 base. CDR3 sequence reads: CASSDNRGISNQPQHF. CDR3 bases: TGTGCCAGCAGTGACAACAGGGGGATAAGCAATCAGCCCCAGCATTTT.